This TCR beta chain originates from a study of CD8 T cells in Susac syndrome. The CDR3 spans 12 residues. V lost 6 bases, J lost 4 bases, and 9 bases lay in between. Germline V lookup: CDR1 LGHNT, CDR2 FRNRAP. With random hexamers, reverse transcription was performed on roughly 0.5 to 1 ug of RNA. TCR beta CDR3 was amplified by immunoSEQ multiplex PCR. This amplification extended across 54 Vbeta and 13 Jbeta segments. TCRdb independently ran MiXCR on the immunoSEQ multiplex PCR reads; one entry per CDR3 protein. The table includes around 26,000 distinct CDR3 sequences, roughly 94% detected once. Of note for this clonotype: Its antigen is unidentified.

Notes on the study in general: The study conceded that its TCR sequencing and HLA analysis involved relatively few individuals.

The T cells that were sequenced for TCR beta were CD8+ and CD4+ cells from blood. Healthy donors constituted the control group, matched for age and sex. The chain carries TRBV12-5 and TRBJ1-2; no clear D. Sequencing was performed on CD8+ T cells from PBMCs. This TCR was recovered from a human donor in good health. The CDR3 DNA reads TGTGCTAGTGGGCAGACCTTCTATGGCTACACCTTC. This sequence encodes CASGQTFYGYTF.